The sequence of this T cell receptor (beta chain) was determined in a study of beta chain features in type 1 diabetes. The study, taken as a whole, reports: PCR might preferentially amplify shorter templates, equally in patients and controls. A moderate, significant TCRB CDR3 shortening appeared in type 1 diabetes across four CD4+ subsets.

CDR1 and CDR2 (germline): SGHTA, FQGNSA. The length of the CDR3 is 17 residues. Trimming at V came to 5 bases and at J to 2 bases, leaving 9 bases not matched to a gene. About this clone itself: Its antigen remains unknown.

The isolated RNA, all of it, was reverse transcribed, so expressed TCRB transcripts were what got sequenced. Data came from immunoSEQ multiplex PCR; TCRdb stores just in-frame clones and leaves some out. The sample holds 120,000 or so clones, roughly 17% seen once. The chain employs TRBV7-2 and TRBJ2-5; 12 bases are shared with TRBD2. The TCR was taken from a man between 18 and 29 years old with type 1 diabetes. Source material: central memory CD4+ T cells from blood. This CDR3 is CASSANPLAGGQETQYF. CDR3 DNA sequence: TGTGCCAGCAGCGCCAACCCACTAGCGGGAGGTCAAGAGACCCAGTACTTC.